One sample yielded the 14 T cell receptor beta chains listed below, sequenced in a study of T cell changes during pregnancy in multiple sclerosis (dated 2019 in TCRdb). The library was built by means of the immunoSEQ multiplex PCR assay. Here the immuneACCESS table is served through TCRdb, limited to in-frame sequences with V and J called. Missing clones are a known gap in these copies; in checked studies unresolved V genes cover under half, and the rest lacks a known reason. The sample includes just over 30,000 clones, with approximately 90% observed a single time. 6% to 7.5% of the sample is taken by the ten largest. The source was CD8+ T cells from peripheral blood mononuclear cells, collected in the second trimester of pregnancy. These receptors all come from a female donor with multiple sclerosis, enrolled in a pregnancy study.

The V and J genes are TRBV28 and TRBJ2-3; D unresolved. Germline values: CDR1 MDHEN, CDR2 SYDVKM. The CDR3 has 15 residues. The ends were cut back, 6 bases at V and 0 bases at J, with 13 bases in the middle. CDR3 protein: CASSPRSPSTDTQYF. CDR3 DNA sequence: TGTGCCAGCAGCCCCCGTAGCCCCAGCACAGATACGCAGTATTTT.

The genes are TRBV7-6 and TRBJ2-2, with 8 bases matching TRBD2. Trimming at V came to 4 bases and at J to 7 bases, leaving 11 bases not matched to a gene. CDR3 length equals 16 residues. Germline V CDR1 and CDR2: SGHVS, FNYEAQ. The CDR3: CASSSSKREMFGELFF. CDR3 DNA sequence: TGTGCCAGCAGCTCCAGCAAGCGGGAGATGTTCGGGGAGCTGTTTTTT.

J is TRBJ1-5 and V is TRBV19; 10 bases agree with TRBD1. The trim removed 5 bases at V and 6 bases at J, leaving 4 bases unmatched. Germline assignment: CDR1 LNHDA and CDR2 SQIVND (reference sequence). This CDR3 is 14 amino acids long. In DNA form, the CDR3 reads TGTGCCAGTAGTGACAGGGGGCCGGGTCAGCCCCAGCATTTT. It encodes CASSDRGPGQPQHF.

The chain is built from TRBV6-6 and TRBJ1-1; D gene uncertain. The germline gives CDR1 MNHNY, CDR2 SVGAGI (reference sequence). The CDR3 is 15 amino acids. V was trimmed by 0 bases and J by 1 base, leaving 9 bases between them. The CDR3 reads CASSYSMGANTEAFF. CDR3 sequence (DNA): TGTGCCAGCAGTTACTCTATGGGAGCGAACACTGAAGCTTTCTTT.

The rearrangement joins TRBV5-4 to TRBJ2-4, with 7 bases fitting TRBD2. This CDR3 has 15 residues. CDR1 and CDR2 from the germline V gene are SGHNT and YYREEE (reference sequence). The V and J ends lost 1 base and 6 bases, in that order; junction bases with no gene match: 7. Written as DNA, the CDR3 is TGTGCCAGCAGCTTGTTTGGGCGGGAGCCAAACATTCAGTACTTC. Translating it yields CASSLFGREPNIQYF. The whole variable domain, remainder taken from reference TRBV5-4 and TRBJ2-4, is ETGVTQSPTHLIKTRGQQVTLRCSSQSGHNTVSWYQQALGQGPQFIFQYYREEENGRGNFPPRFSGLQFPNYSSELNVNALELDDSALYLCASSLFGREPNIQYFGAGTRLSVL.

V gene TRBV21-1 combines with J gene TRBJ2-7; the D call TRBD1 from the table was never checked on the DNA. TRBV21-1 corresponds to a pseudogene. This CDR3 comprises 15 residues. This CDR3 is CASSKLGTGSGEQYF. The CDR3 DNA sequence: TGTGCCAGCAGCAAATTGGGGACAGGGTCGGGCGAGCAGTACTTC.

This sequence joins TRBV6-1 and TRBJ2-7, with 13 bases lining up with TRBD2. The CDR3 sequence is 14 residues long. Germline trimming cut 6 bases from V and 7 bases from J; bases unmatched to any gene: 6. Germline CDR1 reads MNHNS; CDR2 reads SASEGT. The CDR3 sequence: CASRETSGRREQYF. The CDR3 DNA follows: TGTGCCAGCAGGGAGACTAGCGGGAGGAGGGAGCAGTACTTC.

The rearrangement links TRBV29-1 to TRBJ1-2; 8 bases align to TRBD1. Germline V gene sequence: CDR1 SQVTM, CDR2 ANQGSEA. The J segment lost 5 bases and the V segment lost 5 bases, leaving 4 bases of the junction unmatched. The CDR3 consists of 12 residues. DNA for the CDR3: TGCAGCGTTTTACAGGGGGGATATGGCTACACCTTC. Translated: CSVLQGGYGYTF. The whole variable domain, remainder taken from reference TRBV29-1 and TRBJ1-2, is SAVISQKPSRDICQRGTSLTIQCQVDSQVTMMFWYRQQPGQSLTLIATANQGSEATYESGFVIDKFPISRPNLTFSTLTVSNMSPEDSSIYLCSVLQGGYGYTFGSGTRLTVV.

This chain links TRBV7-9 with TRBJ1-1, with TRBD1 identical over 7 bases. Germline-derived CDR1 and CDR2 are SEHNR and FQNEAQ (reference sequence). J lost 8 bases, V lost 1 base, and 1 base had no gene match. The length of the CDR3 is 12 residues. In DNA, the CDR3 is TGTGCCAGCAGCTTAGGGGGACAGGAAGCTTTCTTT. Protein: CASSLGGQEAFF.

The chain combines TRBV7-9 with TRBJ2-3, with TRBD1 as a possible D gene (6 bases). Trimming took off 8 bases at V and 6 bases at J, with 12 bases between the two ends. The CDR3 extends over 12 amino acids. CDR1 and CDR2 from the germline V gene are SEHNR and FQNEAQ (reference sequence). CDR3 region: CASQQGTDTQYF. CDR3 nucleotide sequence: TGTGCCAGCCAACAGGGAACTGATACGCAGTATTTT.

In this sample, this clone turned up once. The rearrangement joins TRBV7-9 to TRBJ2-7, with 15 bases aligning to TRBD2. This CDR3 has 16 amino acids. The junction had 2 bases not matched to a gene; V was cut back by 5 bases and J by 0 bases. Germline V CDR1 and CDR2: SEHNR, FQNEAQ (reference sequence). CDR3 DNA: TGTGCCAGCAGCCGGACTAGCGGGAGGGCCTCCTACGAGCAGTACTTC. Translation: CASSRTSGRASYEQYF.

The rearrangement joins TRBV19 to TRBJ2-2; 7 bases match TRBD1. The CDR3 covers 17 residues. V lost 0 bases to trimming and J lost 1 base; unmatched junction nucleotides: 5. Per the germline V gene, CDR1 is LNHDA and CDR2 is SQIVND (reference sequence). DNA of the CDR3: TGTGCCAGTAGTATAGATATGGGGACAGAGAACACCGGGGAGCTGTTTTTT. Protein sequence: CASSIDMGTENTGELFF. Full variable domain (rest looked up from reference TRBV19 and TRBJ2-2): DGGITQSPKYLFRKEGQNVTLSCEQNLNHDAMYWYRQDPGQGLRLIYYSQIVNDFQKGDIAEGYSVSREKKESFPLTVTSAQKNPTAFYLCASSIDMGTENTGELFFGEGSRLTVL.

The chain has TRBV7-9 and TRBJ2-5; 7 bases match TRBD2. V lost 7 bases to trimming and J lost 2 bases; unmatched junction nucleotides: 13. This CDR3 is built from 16 residues. In germline, CDR1 is SEHNR, CDR2 FQNEAQ (reference sequence). The CDR3 DNA sequence: TGTGCCAGCACCTCAGCTAGCGGTGGAGGGCAAGAGACCCAGTACTTC. It is translated as CASTSASGGGQETQYF.

CDR3 DNA sequence: TGTGCCAGCAGCAAGGGGGGTACTAGCAATCAGCCCCAGCATTTT. Amino acids: CASSKGGTSNQPQHF. The genes are TRBV21-1 and TRBJ1-5. TRBV21-1 is annotated as a pseudogene. This CDR3 is built from 15 residues.